The following is a T cell receptor beta chain sequence with its context. The data belong to a study of blood T cell repertoires in COVID-19. In the study overall: The cDNA or gDNA used as material had been derived from T cells, B-cell-depleted T cells, or PBMCs.

Germline values: CDR1 LNHDA, CDR2 SQIVND (reference sequence). V shed 3 bases and J 7 bases; nucleotides not matched to a gene: 6. CDR3 length equals 14 residues. Participants came from roughly 23 US areas, aged about 18 to 100 years. Symptom resolution, clearance, or two negative PCRs marked donors in Cohort 3 as recovered. In the original analysis: Estimated nucleated cell counts came from reference gene primer amplification. Sequenced by immunoSEQ multiplex PCR; TCRdb stores in-frame clones only, minus some. The V and J calls and clone size were taken over from that table, and D and trimming were inferred from the DNA. The sample holds just over 300,000 clones; about 89% are singletons and the top ten take approximately 8.8%.

Sequences were obtained from PBMCs or T cells enriched from blood (not recorded which). The receptor's source is a woman between 40 and 50 years old who had recovered from COVID-19. The rearrangement links TRBV19 to TRBJ1-5; 7 bases align to TRBD1. The CDR3 is CASSMTGLDQPQHF. CDR3 DNA sequence: TGTGCCAGTAGTATGACAGGGTTAGACCAGCCCCAGCATTTT.